The source of this T cell receptor beta chain is a study of T cell repertoires in cytomegalovirus infection. The wider study: Well-studied HLA-B-restricted epitopes and recently identified HLA-C-restricted epitopes of CMV were both used in the study. Public signatures in TCR beta pointed to CMV infection and matching HLA type.

This clonotype was seen at least ten times. The antigen remains undetermined. Trimming removed 1 base from V and 6 bases from J, with 18 bases in between. The CDR3 is 16 residues long. CDR1 SGHVS and CDR2 FQNEAQ come from the germline V gene. TCRdb passed the reads through MiXCR, listing each CDR3 protein once. The data hold 200,000 to 250,000 distinct CDR3 sequences, with roughly two fifths observed a single time. The material was CD8+ T cells from cultured PBMCs, obtained from culture after CMV antigen stimulation. The clonotype originates from a human donor in good health (CMV status not recorded). Some clones in this sample may be carry-over from other donors' samples. The chain joins TRBV7-8 to TRBJ1-2; D is uncertain. The chain's CDR3 is CASSLEPHGPGDGYTF. As DNA, the CDR3 is TGTGCCAGCAGCTTAGAGCCGCACGGGCCTGGAGATGGCTACACCTTC.